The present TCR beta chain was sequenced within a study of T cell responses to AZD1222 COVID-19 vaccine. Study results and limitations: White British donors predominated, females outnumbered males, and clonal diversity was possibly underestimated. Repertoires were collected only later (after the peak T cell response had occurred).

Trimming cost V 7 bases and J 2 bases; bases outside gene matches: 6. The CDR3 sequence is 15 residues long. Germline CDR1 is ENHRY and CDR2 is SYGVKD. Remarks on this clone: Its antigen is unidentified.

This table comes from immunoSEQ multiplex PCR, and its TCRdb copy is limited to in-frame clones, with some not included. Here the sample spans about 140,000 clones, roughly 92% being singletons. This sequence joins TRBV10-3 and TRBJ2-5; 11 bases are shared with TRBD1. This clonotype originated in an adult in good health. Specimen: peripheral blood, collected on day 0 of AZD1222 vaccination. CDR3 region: CAIKHGQGAQETQYF. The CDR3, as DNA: TGTGCCATCAAACATGGACAGGGGGCACAAGAGACCCAGTACTTC.